What follows are 17 T cell receptor beta chains derived from one specimen sequenced in a study of T cells expressing NK-cell markers. From its re-call of the 5' RACE reads, TCRdb lists each CDR3 protein once, without DNA. The sample's table shows approximately 550,000 distinct CDR3 sequences. Input material: blood T cells: a sorted CD56 or NKG2C T cell subset, CD4+ or CD8+ T cells, or bulk PBMC T cells (not recorded which). These receptors all come from a man between 18 and 29 years old in good health.

CDR3 protein: CASSRRGVDTEAFF. The gene calls are TRBV12-3 or TRBV12-4 and TRBJ1-1. The CDR3 is made up of 14 amino acids.

This chain uses TRBV10-3 with TRBJ2-3; TCRdb picks TRBD1, but there is no DNA to check that call. The germline gives CDR1 ENHRY, CDR2 SYGVKD. The CDR3 runs to 16 residues. CDR3 sequence reads: CAIKLGQGANTDTQYF.

V and J are TRBV12-3 or TRBV12-4 and TRBJ2-2; there is no DNA to check the TCRdb D call of TRBD2. The CDR3 totals 17 residues. The CDR3 spells CASTAGGASGNTGELFF.

The CDR3 protein is CAISDSGRENEKLFF. This rearrangement joins TRBV10-3 to TRBJ1-4. This CDR3 spans 15 amino acids. In germline, CDR1 is ENHRY, CDR2 SYGVKD.

CDR3 sequence: CSVQRQGGAFF. The rearrangement uses TRBV29-1 and TRBJ1-1; TCRdb's assignment of TRBD1 cannot be checked, as there is no DNA. Germline V gene lookup returns CDR1 SQVTM and CDR2 ANQGSEA. The CDR3 is 11 amino acids.

V gene TRBV7-9 combines with J gene TRBJ2-5; with no DNA, the TCRdb D assignment of TRBD1 cannot be verified. The germline CDR1 and CDR2 sequences are SEHNR and FQNEAQ (reference sequence). The length of the CDR3 is 15 residues. The CDR3 spells CASSPPQGAWETQYF. Full variable domain (remainder filled in from reference TRBV7-9 and TRBJ2-5): DTGVSQNPRHKITKRGQNVTFRCDPISEHNRLYWYRQTLGQGPEFLTYFQNEAQLEKSRLLSDRFSAERPKGSFSTLEIQRTEQGDSAMYLCASSPPQGAWETQYFGPGTRLLVL.

This chain uses TRBV2 with TRBJ2-2; checking the TCRdb D call of TRBD2 is not possible without DNA. The CDR3 loop spans 17 amino acids. Germline V CDR1 and CDR2: SNHLY, FYNNEI. CDR3: CASSDGARAGDTGELFF.

V gene TRBV21-1 combines with J gene TRBJ2-2; TCRdb proposes TRBD2, but this gene call is untestable without DNA. TRBV21-1 is reported as a pseudogene. The CDR3 has 17 amino acids. The CDR3 spells CASSKVAGGQDTGELFF.

The genes are TRBV20-1 and TRBJ2-3; TCRdb gives TRBD2 as the D gene, but with no DNA this cannot be confirmed. The CDR3 is made up of 15 amino acids. Germline CDR1 is DFQATT and CDR2 is SNEGSKA (reference sequence). The CDR3 is CSARGIAGRTDTQYF.

The J gene is TRBJ2-7, the V gene TRBV6-2 or TRBV6-3. Germline CDR1 reads MNHEY; CDR2 reads SVGEGT. There are 12 residues in the CDR3. The CDR3 sequence: CASNQGPYEQYF.

The chain combines TRBV9 with TRBJ2-5. Germline loops: CDR1 SGDLS, CDR2 YYNGEE. CDR3 size: 11 residues. CDR3 sequence reads: CASRPKETQYF.

The chain combines TRBV12-3 or TRBV12-4 with TRBJ2-2; the TCRdb call, TRBD2, lacks DNA for checking. The CDR3 consists of 14 residues. The CDR3 loop reads CASYLGGYTGELFF.

The J gene is TRBJ2-2, the V gene TRBV7-2; checking the TCRdb D call of TRBD1 is not possible without DNA. Germline-derived CDR1 and CDR2 are SGHTA and FQGNSA. The CDR3 sequence is 15 residues long. The CDR3: CASSAHGGIAGELFF.

This chain uses TRBV29-1 with TRBJ2-1; TCRdb's D call, TRBD2, is unchecked because there is no DNA. This CDR3 region has 15 residues. The germline V gene has CDR1 SQVTM and CDR2 ANQGSEA. CDR3 loop: CSVPWTSGTYNEQFF.

The chain has TRBV6-5 and TRBJ2-1. CDR1 and CDR2 (germline): MNHEY, SVGAGI. The CDR3 loop spans 15 amino acids. CDR3 loop: CASSYGSGLYNEQFF.

This chain joins TRBV18 and TRBJ2-1; the D call of TRBD1 rests on TCRdb alone, since no DNA is present to check it. This CDR3 has 15 amino acids. Germline CDR1 KGHSH, CDR2 LQKENI. This chain's CDR3 is CASSPGTGWIDEQFF.

This chain links TRBV2 with TRBJ1-4. CDR1 and CDR2 from the germline V gene are SNHLY and FYNNEI. This CDR3 comprises 14 residues. The CDR3: CASRSAGWDEKLFF.